The 21 T cell receptor beta chains presented below share a single source sample, sequenced in a study of vaccination effects on CD4 cells after COVID-19. Generated by immunoSEQ multiplex PCR, the TCRdb table keeps only in-frame clones and is missing some. The top ten clones hold around 5% of a sample with 45,000 to 70,000 clones, around three quarters of them seen once. These TCRs' antigens remain unknown. Before sequencing took place, the ViraFEST assay used viral peptide pools to expand antigen-specific CD4+ T cells. Following culture for around 9 days, CD4+ T cells were isolated. From March to December 2020, the person had a SARS-CoV-2 infection that was confirmed by PCR. The source was CD4+ T cells from PBMCs cultured with HIV peptides, collected before COVID-19 vaccination. Subset noted: HIV-1 Nef peptide pool negative control/reference culture. These receptors were collected from a human donor who had a prior SARS-CoV-2 infection.

This clone has a single count. This chain links TRBV6-1 with TRBJ2-1, with D possibly called TRBD1 or TRBD2 (5 bases each). V dropped 5 bases and J dropped 10 bases, with 12 bases sitting between them. The CDR3 is 12 amino acids. Germline-derived CDR1 and CDR2 are MNHNS and SASEGT. The CDR3 protein is CASSTGPGEQFF. DNA for the CDR3: TGTGCCAGCAGTACAGGTCCGGGGGAGCAGTTCTTC.

This rearrangement joins TRBV12-3 or TRBV12-4 to TRBJ2-3; no clear D gene. There are 12 residues in the CDR3. Deletions cut 3 bases from V and 7 bases from J, with 8 bases between. CDR3 bases: TGTGCCAGCAGTTTGGAATGGAATACGCAGTATTTT. Amino acid sequence: CASSLEWNTQYF.

DNA for the CDR3: TGTGCCTGGAGTGTACAGGGGTCCTATGGCTACACCTTC. This encodes CAWSVQGSYGYTF. This chain joins TRBV30 and TRBJ1-2, with 7 bases aligning to TRBD1. This CDR3 has 13 residues. Germline V gives CDR1 GTSNPN, CDR2 SVGIG (reference sequence). The ends lost 0 bases at V and 4 bases at J; junction bases unmatched: 2.

This clone has only a few counts. CDR3 sequence reads: CASSPNQGAAKNIQYF. The CDR3 DNA sequence: TGCGCCAGCAGCCCAAACCAGGGGGCGGCCAAAAACATTCAGTACTTC. The rearrangement joins TRBV4-1 to TRBJ2-4; 8 bases map to TRBD1. The CDR3 has 16 residues. Per the germline V gene, CDR1 is MGHRA and CDR2 is YSYEKL. Trimming at V came to 4 bases and at J to 1 base, leaving 6 bases not matched to a gene.

The chain links TRBV18 to TRBJ2-7, with D maybe TRBD1 (5 bases). The germline V and J ends were trimmed by 3 bases and 3 bases, with 12 bases remaining between them. Per the germline V gene, CDR1 is KGHSH and CDR2 is LQKENI. The CDR3 extends over 14 amino acids. The CDR3 protein is CASSPDREIYEQYF. The CDR3 region has the DNA TGTGCCAGCTCACCCGACAGAGAGATCTACGAGCAGTACTTC.

In nucleotides, the CDR3 is TGTGCCAGCAGCTTAAGTCTGAACACTGAAGCTTTCTTT. It specifies CASSLSLNTEAFF. The V and J genes are TRBV11-2 and TRBJ1-1; D unresolved. Germline-derived CDR1 and CDR2 are SGHAT and FQNNGV. The CDR3 length is 13 residues. V lost 2 bases, J lost 0 bases, and 4 bases lay in between. The entire variable domain, with the rest obtained from reference TRBV11-2 and TRBJ1-1, is as follows: EAGVAQSPRYKIIEKRQSVAFWCNPISGHATLYWYQQILGQGPKLLIQFQNNGVVDDSQLPKDRFSAERLKGVDSTLKIQPAKLEDSAVYLCASSLSLNTEAFFGQGTRLTVV.

This clone was counted only a few times. CDR3 residues: CATSRDFQGSDTQYF. In nucleotides, the CDR3 is TGTGCCACCAGCAGAGATTTTCAGGGGTCGGATACGCAGTATTTT. The V and J genes are TRBV15 and TRBJ2-3; maybe TRBD1 (6 bases). V was pared by 0 bases and J by 6 bases, with 13 bases between. The germline V gene encodes CDR1 LNHNV and CDR2 YYDKDF (reference sequence). This CDR3 spans 15 amino acids.

The V call is TRBV23-1, the J call TRBJ1-1, with 7 bases that match TRBD1. TRBV23-1 is annotated as an ORF whose role is uncertain. V lost 5 bases to trimming and J lost 0 bases; unmatched junction nucleotides: 9. The CDR3 length is 16 residues. The CDR3 here is CASSKLYRGMNTEAFF. The CDR3 region has the DNA TGCGCCAGCAGTAAACTATACAGGGGCATGAACACTGAAGCTTTCTTT.

The V and J genes are TRBV5-5 and TRBJ1-1, with D maybe TRBD1 (5 bases). The CDR3 contains 14 residues. V was cut by 2 bases and J by 5 bases, with 13 bases left in between. From germline, CDR1 is SGHKS and CDR2 YYEKEE (reference sequence). In DNA, the CDR3 is TGTGCCAGCAGCTTTACAGGTATTGGAACTGAAGCTTTCTTT. This gives the protein CASSFTGIGTEAFF.

The J gene is TRBJ2-2, the V gene TRBV2; perhaps TRBD1 as D (6 bases). The CDR3 runs 12 residues. Germline assignment: CDR1 SNHLY and CDR2 FYNNEI. V lost 6 bases and J 6 bases, leaving 8 bases between the germline ends. The CDR3 coding sequence is TGTGCCAGCAGCGGACAGTCCGGGGAGCTGTTTTTT. Translating it yields CASSGQSGELFF.

This clone was detected only a few times. The CDR3 loop is CASSSLAGGDNEQFF. The CDR3, as DNA: TGCGCCAGCAGCTCCCTGGCGGGAGGGGACAATGAGCAGTTCTTC. The gene calls are TRBV5-1 and TRBJ2-1; 9 bases are shared with TRBD2. Germline trimming cut 3 bases from V and 5 bases from J; bases unmatched to any gene: 6. The CDR3 loop spans 15 amino acids. The V gene's germline CDR1 is SGHRS and CDR2 YFSETQ. Variable domain in full (rest from reference TRBV5-1 and TRBJ2-1): KAGVTQTPRYLIKTRGQQVTLSCSPISGHRSVSWYQQTPGQGLQFLFEYFSETQRNKGNFPGRFSGRQFSNSRSEMNVSTLELGDSALYLCASSSLAGGDNEQFFGPGTRLTVL.

The V call is TRBV7-9, the J call TRBJ2-7; D remains unclear. The germline V gene encodes CDR1 SEHNR and CDR2 FQNEAQ (reference sequence). The CDR3 loop spans 13 amino acids. Trimming removed 0 bases at V and 2 bases at J, with 5 bases between. The chain's CDR3 is CASSLAGTYEQYF. For the CDR3, the DNA is TGTGCCAGCAGCTTAGCGGGCACCTACGAGCAGTACTTC. Drawing the rest from reference TRBV7-9 and TRBJ2-7, the complete variable domain is DTGVSQNPRHKITKRGQNVTFRCDPISEHNRLYWYRQTLGQGPEFLTYFQNEAQLEKSRLLSDRFSAERPKGSFSTLEIQRTEQGDSAMYLCASSLAGTYEQYFGPGTRLTVT.

Only one count was recorded for this clone. The chain couples TRBV18 to TRBJ2-3; D unclear. This CDR3 is 15 amino acids long. Germline V gene data show CDR1 as KGHSH and CDR2 as LQKENI. V was shortened by 3 bases and J by 0 bases, with 10 bases between the two germline ends. CDR3 residues: CASSPVGPSTDTQYF. In DNA form, the CDR3 reads TGTGCCAGCTCACCTGTGGGTCCTAGCACAGATACGCAGTATTTT.

The chain recombines TRBV30 with TRBJ1-2; D call uncertain. V was cut by 1 base and J by 0 bases, with 9 bases left in between. This CDR3 is 14 amino acids long. Germline V lookup: CDR1 GTSNPN, CDR2 SVGIG (reference sequence). CDR3 residues: CAWSAQAANYGYTF. For the CDR3, the DNA is TGTGCCTGGAGTGCCCAAGCAGCTAACTATGGCTACACCTTC.

The CDR3 loop reads CASSPGRLLNTGELFF. CDR3 DNA: TGTGCCAGCTCACCTGGACGACTTTTAAACACCGGGGAGCTGTTTTTT. The chain recombines TRBV18 with TRBJ2-2; unclear D gene. The CDR3 has 16 residues. Germline CDR1 and CDR2: KGHSH and LQKENI. V dropped 3 bases and J dropped 2 bases, with 13 bases sitting between them.

J is TRBJ1-2 and V is TRBV24-1, with a tentative D call TRBD1 (5 bases). The CDR3 spans 14 residues. The V end lost 3 bases, the J end lost 0 bases, and 7 bases lay between the germline ends. The germline V gene encodes CDR1 KGHDR and CDR2 SFDVKD. The chain's CDR3 is CATSDATANYGYTF. The CDR3 DNA reads TGTGCCACCAGTGATGCGACAGCTAACTATGGCTACACCTTC.

This sequence joins TRBV20-1 and TRBJ2-1; no firm D call. The CDR3 has 13 amino acids. V was shortened by 3 bases and J by 6 bases, with 12 bases between the two germline ends. Germline lookup yields CDR1 DFQATT and CDR2 SNEGSKA (reference sequence). The chain's CDR3 is CSASRTQGNEQFF. CDR3 nucleotides: TGCAGTGCTAGTCGGACGCAAGGCAATGAGCAGTTCTTC.

V is TRBV4-1 and J is TRBJ2-1; 8 bases map to TRBD2. Trimming removed 4 bases from V and 7 bases from J; junction bases left unmatched: 15. This CDR3 is 17 amino acids long. Looked up from germline, CDR1 is MGHRA and CDR2 is YSYEKL. The CDR3 loop is CASSRGGLVPQVNEQFF. In nucleotides, the CDR3 is TGCGCCAGCAGCCGAGGGGGACTAGTTCCTCAGGTAAATGAGCAGTTCTTC.

V usage is TRBV11-2 and J usage is TRBJ1-2; no clear D gene. The CDR3 contains 14 residues. Germline loops: CDR1 SGHAT, CDR2 FQNNGV. Trimming pared 1 base from V and 2 bases from J, leaving 8 bases between. CDR3 amino acids: CASSLVMANYGYTF. The CDR3 bases are TGTGCCAGCAGCTTAGTTATGGCAAACTATGGCTACACCTTC.

V is TRBV2 and J is TRBJ2-1; TRBD1 matches 7 bases. The germline V gene encodes CDR1 SNHLY and CDR2 FYNNEI. V lost 2 bases, J lost 7 bases, and 14 bases stayed unmatched. The CDR3 extends over 17 amino acids. This CDR3 reads CASSEYLGRGNWNEQFF. The DNA of the CDR3 is TGTGCCAGCAGTGAATACTTGGGCAGGGGGAATTGGAATGAGCAGTTCTTC.

This chain uses TRBV5-6 with TRBJ1-1; 7 nucleotides line up with TRBD1. Germline lookup yields CDR1 SGHDT and CDR2 YYEEEE. The CDR3 runs to 16 residues. Trimming at V came to 2 bases and at J to 5 bases, leaving 12 bases not matched to a gene. The CDR3 region is CASSLARRGRLTEAFF. The CDR3 DNA reads as TGTGCCAGCAGCTTAGCAAGGAGGGGGCGTTTAACTGAAGCTTTCTTT.